This record concerns one T cell receptor (beta chain) sequence. Antigen specificity is unknown. Other nucleotide sequences from this sample produce the same CDR3. The data were produced by immunoSEQ multiplex PCR, yet TCRdb's version contains in-frame clones alone and is incomplete. The table shows 14,000 or so clones, with around 80% occurring only once. The time point: inflamed ileum from the surgical specimen. The sample belongs to a study of T cell repertoires in ileal Crohn's disease. Study-wide points: Clonal expansions were more frequent in active smokers than non-smokers at surgery. Clonality above 26.8% at surgery always came with endoscopic recurrence.

This CDR3 is built from 15 residues. V dropped 6 bases and J dropped 3; count of bases not matched to a gene: 6. Germline CDR1 SNHLY, CDR2 FYNNEI. The receptor was isolated from an adult with Crohn's disease. The J gene is TRBJ2-2, the V gene TRBV2, with 8 bases identical to TRBD1. The sample taken for sequencing was ileal tissue. The CDR3 spells CASSPTGEDTGELFF. Here the CDR3 DNA reads TGTGCCAGCAGCCCGACAGGGGAGGACACCGGGGAGCTGTTTTTT.